The clone carrying this TCR beta chain was counted only a few times. Its antigen is currently unknown. This record comes from a study of T cells in Graves' hyperthyroidism and ophthalmopathy. Study-wide background: Specimen type is peripheral blood, collected at initial diagnosis prior to any treatment. Overall study findings and caveats: Blood held most thyroid clonotypes expanded above 0.001 frequency.

TCR beta CDR3 regions were amplified from RNA. The HTBI primer set served for first-round RT-PCR of the TCR CDR3. Using its own MiXCR run on the multiplex PCR reads, TCRdb lists one record per CDR3 protein. The table lists 560,000 or so distinct CDR3 sequences, just under 20% of them singletons, with roughly 44% in the top ten. Enrolled ophthalmopathy patients presented with a Clinical Activity Score of at least 3, a NOSPECS grade of at least 4, and disease duration under 3 months. PBMCs came from about 10 ml fresh peripheral blood. CDR3 length: 15 amino acids. With 2 bases removed from V and 1 base from J, the gap between germline ends came to 11 bases. Looked up from germline, CDR1 is KGHSH and CDR2 is LQKENI.

The chain employs TRBV18 and TRBJ1-1; maybe TRBD1 (5 bases). This receptor was obtained from a man aged 35-49 years with Graves' ophthalmopathy. Sequencing input: blood. Written as DNA, the CDR3 is TGTGCCAGCTCACCAGGGAGTGGGGGGAACACTGAAGCTTTCTTT. This sequence encodes CASSPGSGGNTEAFF.